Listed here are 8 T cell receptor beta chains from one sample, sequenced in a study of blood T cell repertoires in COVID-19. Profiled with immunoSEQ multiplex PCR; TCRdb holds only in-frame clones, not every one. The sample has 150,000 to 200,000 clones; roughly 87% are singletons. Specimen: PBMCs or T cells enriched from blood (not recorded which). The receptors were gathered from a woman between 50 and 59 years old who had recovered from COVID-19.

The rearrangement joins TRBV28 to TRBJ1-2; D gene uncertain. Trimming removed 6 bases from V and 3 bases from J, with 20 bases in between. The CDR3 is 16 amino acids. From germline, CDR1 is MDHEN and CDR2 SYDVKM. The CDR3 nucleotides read TGTGCCAGCAGCAAAACGGGGTGGATGGGCTACTATGGCTACACCTTC. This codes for CASSKTGWMGYYGYTF.

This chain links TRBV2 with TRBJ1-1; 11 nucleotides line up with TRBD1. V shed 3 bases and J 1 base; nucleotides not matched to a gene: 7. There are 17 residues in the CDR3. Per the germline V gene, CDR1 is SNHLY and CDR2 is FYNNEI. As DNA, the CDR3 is TGTGCCAGCAGTGAGGACAGGGGGCGTAATTGGAACACTGAAGCTTTCTTT. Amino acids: CASSEDRGRNWNTEAFF. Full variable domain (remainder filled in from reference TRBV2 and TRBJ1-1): EPEVTQTPSHQVTQMGQEVILRCVPISNHLYFYWYRQILGQKVEFLVSFYNNEISEKSEIFDDQFSVERPDGSNFTLKIRSTKLEDSAMYFCASSEDRGRNWNTEAFFGQGTRLTVV.

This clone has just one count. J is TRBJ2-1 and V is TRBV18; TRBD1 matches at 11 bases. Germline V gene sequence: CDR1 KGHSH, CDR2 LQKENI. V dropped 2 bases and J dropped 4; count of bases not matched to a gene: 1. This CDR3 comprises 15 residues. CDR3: CASSPGTGGYNEQFF. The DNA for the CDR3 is TGTGCCAGCTCACCAGGGACAGGGGGATACAATGAGCAGTTCTTC.

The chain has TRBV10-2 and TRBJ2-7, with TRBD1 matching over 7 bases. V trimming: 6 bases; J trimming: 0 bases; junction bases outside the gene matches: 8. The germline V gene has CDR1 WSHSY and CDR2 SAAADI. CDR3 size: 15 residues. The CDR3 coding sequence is TGCGCCAGCAGCCCGGTGGACAGGTCCTCCTACGAGCAGTACTTC. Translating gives CASSPVDRSSYEQYF.

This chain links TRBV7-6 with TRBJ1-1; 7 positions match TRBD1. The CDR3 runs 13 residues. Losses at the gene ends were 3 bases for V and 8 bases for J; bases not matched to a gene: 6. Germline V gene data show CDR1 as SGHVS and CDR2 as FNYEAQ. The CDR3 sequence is CASSFRQGTEAFF. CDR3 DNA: TGTGCCAGCAGCTTCCGACAGGGTACCGAAGCTTTCTTT.

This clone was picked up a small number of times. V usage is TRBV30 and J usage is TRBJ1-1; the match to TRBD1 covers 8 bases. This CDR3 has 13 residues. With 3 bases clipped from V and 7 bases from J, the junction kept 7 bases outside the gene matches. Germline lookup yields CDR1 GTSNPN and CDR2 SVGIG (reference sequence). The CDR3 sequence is CAWRQQGGVEAFF. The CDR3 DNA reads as TGTGCCTGGAGGCAACAGGGGGGTGTTGAAGCTTTCTTT.

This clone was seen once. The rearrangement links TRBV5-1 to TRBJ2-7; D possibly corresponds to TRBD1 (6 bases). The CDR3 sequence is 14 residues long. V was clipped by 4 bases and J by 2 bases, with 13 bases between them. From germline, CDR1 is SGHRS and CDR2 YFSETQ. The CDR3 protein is CASSPDSHPYEQYF. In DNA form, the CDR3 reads TGCGCCAGCAGCCCGGACAGCCACCCCTACGAGCAGTACTTC.

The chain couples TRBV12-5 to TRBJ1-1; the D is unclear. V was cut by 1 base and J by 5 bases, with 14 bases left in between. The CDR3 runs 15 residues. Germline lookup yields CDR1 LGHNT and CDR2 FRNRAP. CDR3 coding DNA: TGTGCTAGTGGTTTGGGCCTTGGGAGCTTAACTGAAGCTTTCTTT. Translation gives CASGLGLGSLTEAFF.